This T cell receptor (beta chain) was captured by sequencing in a study of regulatory T cells in long-lasting Graves disease. Regarding the study as a whole: Persistent Graves' patients had lower TCR diversity than newly diagnosed ones. The small sample size may have reduced accuracy.

Germline V gene lookup returns CDR1 LGHNA and CDR2 YNFKEQ. The CDR3 length is 15 residues. V was clipped by 1 base and J by 4 bases, with 13 bases between them. Time point denoted: newly diagnosed GD, antithyroid drugs for less than 3 months. TCR sequences were obtained from RNA taken from PBMCs. TCR beta libraries were built with iRepertoire HTBI primers and Arm-PCR of CDR3 regions. Using its own MiXCR run on the multiplex PCR reads, TCRdb lists one record per CDR3 protein. The data hold almost 450,000 distinct CDR3 sequences, with around 15% observed a single time. To note about this clonotype: Its cognate antigen is unknown.

The same data also contributed to another study, on T cells in Graves' hyperthyroidism and ophthalmopathy. That paper states: The TCR CDR3 was amplified in a first-round RT-PCR using the HTBI primer set. A median 6.5 months before onset, the model predicted ophthalmopathy.

The gene calls are TRBV4-2 and TRBJ2-5; possibly TRBD1 or TRBD2 for D (5 bases each). This sequence originates from a woman in her 30s with Graves disease. Sequencing used peripheral blood mononuclear cells (PBMCs), obtained at new diagnosis, from a patient treated with antithyroid drugs. Written as DNA, the CDR3 is TGTGCCAGCAGCCAAGGAACACGGGACGCAGAGACCCAGTACTTC. Translating gives CASSQGTRDAETQYF.